The subject of this entry is one T cell receptor beta chain. No antigen is known for it. This specimen comes from a study of CD8 T cell repertoires and HIV-1 epitope variants. Study overall: T cells were stimulated with Twenty-five Gag and Nef peptides separately. An uncultured baseline aliquot held 1M T cells. Findings and caveats of the study: This assay reports beta chains of antigen-expanded cells, not T cell function.

Survey-depth immunoSEQ sequencing covered TCR beta CDR3 regions. Assay used: immunoSEQ multiplex PCR; TCRdb lists only in-frame clones, some missing. Of tens of thousands of clones in the sample, 70% to 75% were seen once. Sequenced material: uncultured baseline CD8+ T cells from peripheral blood mononuclear cells (PBMCs). The TCR comes from a male donor with HIV.

In DNA form, the CDR3 reads TGTGCCAGCTCACCTAACCAAAACAATGAGCAGTTCTTC. Protein: CASSPNQNNEQFF. The chain recombines TRBV18 with TRBJ2-1; D unresolved. V was trimmed by 3 bases and J by 5 bases, leaving 8 bases between them. The CDR3 consists of 13 residues. Germline V gives CDR1 KGHSH, CDR2 LQKENI.